This section outlines one T cell receptor (beta chain) sequence together with its context. The source of the sample is a study of radiotherapy plus CTLA-4 blockade in lung cancer. This CDR3 region has 18 residues. V was clipped by 3 bases and J by 1 base; unmatched bases: 11. Germline CDR1 LNHDA, CDR2 SQIVND (reference sequence). Repertoires were generated with immunoSEQ multiplex PCR, while TCRdb's copy carries only in-frame clones and drops some. The sample holds about 95,000 clones; 80% to 85% are singletons and the top ten take approximately 3.7%. The receptor was isolated from a human donor with non-small cell lung cancer who had a partial response to radiotherapy plus ipilimumab. The chain uses TRBV19 and TRBJ1-3; 8 positions agree with TRBD1. The material was peripheral blood, obtained from a patient treated with radiotherapy plus ipilimumab. CDR3 sequence (DNA): TGTGCCAGTAGTATTTTGCCCGGACAGGGAACTTCTGGAAACACCATATATTTT. Translation: CASSILPGQGTSGNTIYF. Full variable domain (outside the CDR3, taken from reference TRBV19 and TRBJ1-3): DGGITQSPKYLFRKEGQNVTLSCEQNLNHDAMYWYRQDPGQGLRLIYYSQIVNDFQKGDIAEGYSVSREKKESFPLTVTSAQKNPTAFYLCASSILPGQGTSGNTIYFGEGSWLTVV.